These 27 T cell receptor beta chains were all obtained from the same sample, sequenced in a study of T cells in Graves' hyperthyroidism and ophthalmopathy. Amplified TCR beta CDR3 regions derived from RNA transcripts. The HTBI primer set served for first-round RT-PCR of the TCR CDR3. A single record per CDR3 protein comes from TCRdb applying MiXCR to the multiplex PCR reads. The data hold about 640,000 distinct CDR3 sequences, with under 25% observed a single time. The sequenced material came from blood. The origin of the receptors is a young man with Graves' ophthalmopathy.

In DNA form, the CDR3 reads TGTGCCAGCGGTCGTCCTGGAAACACCATATATTTT. It codes for CASGRPGNTIYF. V usage is TRBV9 and J usage is TRBJ1-3; no firm D call. CDR1 and CDR2 (germline): SGDLS, YYNGEE. CDR3 length: 12 residues. V was pared by 7 bases and J by 2 bases, with 7 bases between.

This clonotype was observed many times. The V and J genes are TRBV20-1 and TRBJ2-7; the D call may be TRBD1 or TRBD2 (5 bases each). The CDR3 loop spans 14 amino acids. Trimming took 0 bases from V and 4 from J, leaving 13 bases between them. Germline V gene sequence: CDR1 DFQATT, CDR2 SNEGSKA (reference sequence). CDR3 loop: CSARDYTRGYEQYF. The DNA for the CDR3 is TGCAGTGCTAGAGATTATACGAGGGGATACGAGCAGTACTTC.

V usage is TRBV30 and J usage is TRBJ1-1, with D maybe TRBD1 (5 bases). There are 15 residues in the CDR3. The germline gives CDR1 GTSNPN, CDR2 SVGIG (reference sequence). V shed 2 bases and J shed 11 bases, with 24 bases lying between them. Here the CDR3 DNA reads TGTGCCTGGAGTCCCACCCCCGGGACCCTCCATGGGGCTTTCTTT. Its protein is CAWSPTPGTLHGAFF.

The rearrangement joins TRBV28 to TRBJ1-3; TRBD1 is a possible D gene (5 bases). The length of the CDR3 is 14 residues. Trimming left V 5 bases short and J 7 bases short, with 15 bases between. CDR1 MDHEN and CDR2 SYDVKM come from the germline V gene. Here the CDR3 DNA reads TGTGCCAGCAGTCCTCGGGGCTTTAAGAACACCATATATTTT. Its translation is CASSPRGFKNTIYF.

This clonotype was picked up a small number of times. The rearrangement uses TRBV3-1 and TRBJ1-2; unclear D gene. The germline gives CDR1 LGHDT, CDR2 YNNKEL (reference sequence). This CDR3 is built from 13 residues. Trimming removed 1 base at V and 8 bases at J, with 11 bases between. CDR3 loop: CASSQAGLRGYTF. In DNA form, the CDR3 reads TGTGCCAGCAGCCAAGCGGGGTTGCGGGGCTACACCTTC.

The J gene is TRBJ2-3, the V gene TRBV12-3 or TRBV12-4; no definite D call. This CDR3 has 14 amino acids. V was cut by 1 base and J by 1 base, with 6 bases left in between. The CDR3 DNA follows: TGTGCCAGCAGTTTAGGGTATGGCACAGATACGCAGTATTTT. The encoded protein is CASSLGYGTDTQYF.

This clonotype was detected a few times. CDR3 sequence: CASSLALGGRSTDTQYF. The CDR3 region has the DNA TGTGCCAGCAGCTTGGCGCTGGGGGGGCGAAGCACAGATACGCAGTATTTT. The rearrangement uses TRBV9 and TRBJ2-3; TRBD2 might be the D (7 bases). Germline lookup yields CDR1 SGDLS and CDR2 YYNGEE. This CDR3 has 17 amino acids. V lost 4 bases and J 0 bases, leaving 18 bases between the germline ends.

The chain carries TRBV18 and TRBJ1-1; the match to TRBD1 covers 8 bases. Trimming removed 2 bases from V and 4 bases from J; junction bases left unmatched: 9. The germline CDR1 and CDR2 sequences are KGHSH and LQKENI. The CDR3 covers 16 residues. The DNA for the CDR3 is TGTGCCAGCTCACCAATCCAGGGGGCGAGTGGCACTGAAGCTTTCTTT. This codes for CASSPIQGASGTEAFF.

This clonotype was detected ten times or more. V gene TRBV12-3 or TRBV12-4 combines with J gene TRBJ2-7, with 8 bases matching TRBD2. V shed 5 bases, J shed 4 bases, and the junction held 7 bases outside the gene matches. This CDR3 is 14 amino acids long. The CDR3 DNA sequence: TGTGCCAGCAGTCCGGGGGGGCGCGGATACGAGCAGTACTTC. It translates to CASSPGGRGYEQYF.

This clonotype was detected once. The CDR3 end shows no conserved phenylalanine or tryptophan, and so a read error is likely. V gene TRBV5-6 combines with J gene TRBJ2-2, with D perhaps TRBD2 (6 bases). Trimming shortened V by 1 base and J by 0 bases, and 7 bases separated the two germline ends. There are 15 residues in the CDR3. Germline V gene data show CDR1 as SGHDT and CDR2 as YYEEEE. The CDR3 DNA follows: TGTGCCAGCAGCTTGCCGGGAGCGAACACCGGGGAGCTGTTTCTT. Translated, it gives CASSLPGANTGELFL.

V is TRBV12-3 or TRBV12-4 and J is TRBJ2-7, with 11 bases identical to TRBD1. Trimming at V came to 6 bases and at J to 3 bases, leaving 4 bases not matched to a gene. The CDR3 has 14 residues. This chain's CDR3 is CASRLGQGGYEQYF. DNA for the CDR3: TGTGCCAGCAGGCTGGGACAGGGGGGCTACGAGCAGTACTTC.

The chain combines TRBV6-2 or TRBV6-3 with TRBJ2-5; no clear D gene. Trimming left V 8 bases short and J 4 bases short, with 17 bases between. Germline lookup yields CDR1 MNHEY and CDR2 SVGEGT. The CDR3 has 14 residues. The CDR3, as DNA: TGTGCCAGCGTGTCCCCCGCCAGAGGAGAGACCCAGTACTTC. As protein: CASVSPARGETQYF.

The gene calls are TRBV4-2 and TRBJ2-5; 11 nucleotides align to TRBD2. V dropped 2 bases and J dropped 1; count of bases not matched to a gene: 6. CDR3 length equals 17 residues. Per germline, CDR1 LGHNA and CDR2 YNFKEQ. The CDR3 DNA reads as TGTGCCAGCAGCCAACTTTCCGGGACTAGCGGCCAAGAGACCCAGTACTTC. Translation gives CASSQLSGTSGQETQYF.

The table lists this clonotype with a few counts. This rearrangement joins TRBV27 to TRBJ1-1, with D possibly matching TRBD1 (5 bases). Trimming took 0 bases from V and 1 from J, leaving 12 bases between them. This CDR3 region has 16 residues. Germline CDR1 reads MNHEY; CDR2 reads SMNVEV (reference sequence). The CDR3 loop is CASSLSGRRGNTEAFF. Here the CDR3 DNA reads TGTGCCAGCAGTTTATCGGGACGGCGGGGGAACACTGAAGCTTTCTTT.

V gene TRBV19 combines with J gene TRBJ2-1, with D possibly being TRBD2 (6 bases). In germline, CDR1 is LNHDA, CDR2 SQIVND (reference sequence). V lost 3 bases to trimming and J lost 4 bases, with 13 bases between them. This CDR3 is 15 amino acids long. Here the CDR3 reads CASSMPGSGYNEQFF. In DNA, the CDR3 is TGTGCCAGTAGTATGCCCGGGAGTGGGTACAATGAGCAGTTCTTC.

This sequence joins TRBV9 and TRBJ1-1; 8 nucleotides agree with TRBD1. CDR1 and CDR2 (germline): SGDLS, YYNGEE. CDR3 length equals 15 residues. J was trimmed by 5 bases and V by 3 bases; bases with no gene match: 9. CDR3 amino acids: CASSAHTTGETEAFF. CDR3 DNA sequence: TGTGCCAGCAGCGCCCATACGACAGGGGAAACTGAAGCTTTCTTT.

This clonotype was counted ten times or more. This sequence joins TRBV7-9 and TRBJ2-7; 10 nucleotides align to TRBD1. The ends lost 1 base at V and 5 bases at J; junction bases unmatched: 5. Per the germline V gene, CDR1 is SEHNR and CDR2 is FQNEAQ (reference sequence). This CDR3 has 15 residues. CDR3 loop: CASSLEGTGAHEQYF. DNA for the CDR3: TGTGCCAGCAGCTTAGAAGGGACAGGGGCCCACGAGCAGTACTTC.

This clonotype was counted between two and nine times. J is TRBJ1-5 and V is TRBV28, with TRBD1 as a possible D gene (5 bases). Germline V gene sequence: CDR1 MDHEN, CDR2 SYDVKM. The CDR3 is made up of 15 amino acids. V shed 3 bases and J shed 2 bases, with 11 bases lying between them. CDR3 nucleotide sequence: TGTGCCAGCAGTTTTAGCGGGGGTGGCAATCAGCCCCAGCATTTT. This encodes CASSFSGGGNQPQHF.

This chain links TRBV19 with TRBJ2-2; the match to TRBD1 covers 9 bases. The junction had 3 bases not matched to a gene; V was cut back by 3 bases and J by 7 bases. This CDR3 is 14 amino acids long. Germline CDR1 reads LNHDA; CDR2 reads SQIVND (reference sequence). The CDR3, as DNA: TGTGCCAGTAGTATGGGACAGGGTTTCGGGGAGCTGTTTTTT. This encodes CASSMGQGFGELFF.

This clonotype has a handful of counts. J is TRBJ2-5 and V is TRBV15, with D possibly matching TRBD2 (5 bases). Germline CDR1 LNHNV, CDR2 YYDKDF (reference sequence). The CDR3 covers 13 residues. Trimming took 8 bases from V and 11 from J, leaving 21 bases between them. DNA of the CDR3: TGTGCCACCGCTTCGGGAACCCTAAGAGAGCAGTACTTC. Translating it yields CATASGTLREQYF.

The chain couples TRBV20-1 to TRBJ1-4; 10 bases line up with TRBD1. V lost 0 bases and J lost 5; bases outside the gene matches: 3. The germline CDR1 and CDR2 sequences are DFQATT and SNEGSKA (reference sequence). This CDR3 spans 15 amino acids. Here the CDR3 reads CSARDGTGVNEKLFF. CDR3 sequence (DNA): TGCAGTGCTAGAGATGGGACAGGGGTAAATGAAAAACTGTTTTTT.

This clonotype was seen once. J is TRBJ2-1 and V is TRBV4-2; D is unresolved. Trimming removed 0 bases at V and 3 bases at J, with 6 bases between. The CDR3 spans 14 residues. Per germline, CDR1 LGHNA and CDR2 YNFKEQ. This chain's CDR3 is CASSQEAVYNEQFF. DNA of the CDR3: TGTGCCAGCAGCCAAGAGGCAGTCTACAATGAGCAGTTCTTC.

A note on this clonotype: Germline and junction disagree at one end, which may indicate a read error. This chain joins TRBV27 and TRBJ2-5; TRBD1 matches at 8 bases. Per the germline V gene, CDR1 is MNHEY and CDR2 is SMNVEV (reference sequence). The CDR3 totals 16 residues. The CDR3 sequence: CASSLAYGQGEEAQYF. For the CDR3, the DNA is TGTGCCAGCAGTTTGGCCTACGGACAGGGCGAAGAGGCCCAGTACTTC.

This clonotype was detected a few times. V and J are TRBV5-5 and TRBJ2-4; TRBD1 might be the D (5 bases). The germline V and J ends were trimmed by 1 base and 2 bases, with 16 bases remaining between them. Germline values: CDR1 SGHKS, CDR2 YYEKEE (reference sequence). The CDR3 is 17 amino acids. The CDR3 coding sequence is TGTGCCAGCAGCTTGACCTTCCCTCAGGGCTCCAAAAACATTCAGTACTTC. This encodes CASSLTFPQGSKNIQYF.

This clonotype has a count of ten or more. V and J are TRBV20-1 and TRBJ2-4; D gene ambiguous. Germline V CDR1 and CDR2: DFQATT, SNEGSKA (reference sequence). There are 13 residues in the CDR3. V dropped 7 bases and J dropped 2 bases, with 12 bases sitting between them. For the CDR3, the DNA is TGCAGTGGTTTTTGGCCCTCCAAAAACATTCAGTACTTC. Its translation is CSGFWPSKNIQYF.

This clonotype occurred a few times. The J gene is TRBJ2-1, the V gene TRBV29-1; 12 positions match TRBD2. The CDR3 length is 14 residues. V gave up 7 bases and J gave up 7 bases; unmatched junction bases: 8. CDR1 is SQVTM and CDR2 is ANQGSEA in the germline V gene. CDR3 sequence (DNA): TGCAGCGGTAAGAGACTAGCGGGAGAAAATGAGCAGTTCTTC. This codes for CSGKRLAGENEQFF.

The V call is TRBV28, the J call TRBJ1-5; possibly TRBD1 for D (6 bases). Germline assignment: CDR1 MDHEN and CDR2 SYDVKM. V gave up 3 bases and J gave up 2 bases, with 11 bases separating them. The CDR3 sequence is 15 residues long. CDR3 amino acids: CASSLGNRGNQPQHF. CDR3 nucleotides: TGTGCCAGCAGTTTGGGTAACAGGGGCAATCAGCCCCAGCATTTT.